This T cell receptor (beta chain) stems from a study of blood T cell repertoires in COVID-19. Study-wide background: Acute and convalescent COVID-19 samples came from the United States, Italy and Spain.

In the original analysis: Counts of nucleated cells, estimated from reference gene primer amplification, were obtained. Repertoires were generated with immunoSEQ multiplex PCR, while TCRdb's copy carries only in-frame clones and drops some. V, J and clone size were drawn from that table, and D and trimming were deduced from the DNA. In the table there are hundreds of thousands of clones, 60% to 75% of which are singletons. V gave up 5 bases and J gave up 6 bases; unmatched junction bases: 14. There are 17 residues in the CDR3. The germline CDR1 and CDR2 sequences are MGHRA and YSYEKL. Sequencing was performed on peripheral blood. The TCR originated in a woman at least 80 years old with acute or convalescent COVID-19. The chain joins TRBV4-1 to TRBJ2-3; 10 nucleotides agree with TRBD2. CDR3 residues: CASSSPTSGQRRDTQYF. CDR3 nucleotide sequence: TGCGCCAGCAGCTCCCCGACTAGCGGGCAGAGAAGGGATACGCAGTATTTT.